This entry concerns a single T cell receptor (beta chain). Its antigen is currently unknown. TCRdb's table, derived via immunoSEQ multiplex PCR, lists solely in-frame clones and lacks some. Counted here are approximately 50,000 clones, roughly 80% occurring once; the ten biggest clones make up around 3.2%. This record belongs to a study of PD-L1 blockade in urothelial cancer. Study summary: At 3 weeks (second dose) and 6 weeks after starting treatment, blood was analyzed. Regarding the study as a whole: Where pretreatment blood TCR clonality fell below the median, better survival was predicted. Tumor-associated clones in blood expanded more at 3 weeks in durable-benefit patients.

The time point is: pretreatment peripheral blood. V lost 4 bases, J lost 6 bases, and 12 bases lay in between. This CDR3 contains 14 residues. Germline CDR1 reads KGHSH; CDR2 reads LQKENI. This receptor was identified in a man between 70 and 80 years old with urothelial cancer. The sequencing used PBMCs, collected around atezolizumab (anti-PD-L1) treatment. The genes are TRBV18 and TRBJ2-2; a weak D match, TRBD2 (7 bases). DNA for the CDR3: TGTGCCAGCTCACAGGCGGGGGCCGCCGGGGAGCTGTTTTTT. Amino acid sequence: CASSQAGAAGELFF. Variable domain in full (rest from reference TRBV18 and TRBJ2-2): NAGVMQNPRHLVRRRGQEARLRCSPMKGHSHVYWYRQLPEEGLKFMVYLQKENIIDESGMPKERFSAEFPKEGPSILRIQQVVRGDSAAYFCASSQAGAAGELFFGEGSRLTVL.